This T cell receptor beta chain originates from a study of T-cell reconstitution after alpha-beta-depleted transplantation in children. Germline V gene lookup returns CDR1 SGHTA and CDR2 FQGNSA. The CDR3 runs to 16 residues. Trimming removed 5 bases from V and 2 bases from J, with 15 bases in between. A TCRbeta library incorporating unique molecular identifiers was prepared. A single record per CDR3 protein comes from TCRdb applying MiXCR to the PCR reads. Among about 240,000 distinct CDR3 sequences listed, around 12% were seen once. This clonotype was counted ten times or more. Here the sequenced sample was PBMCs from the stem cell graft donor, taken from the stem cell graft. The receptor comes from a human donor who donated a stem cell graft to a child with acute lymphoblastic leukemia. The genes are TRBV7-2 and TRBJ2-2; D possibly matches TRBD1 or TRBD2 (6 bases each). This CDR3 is CASSMNGGRNTGELFF. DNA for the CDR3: TGTGCCAGCAGCATGAATGGGGGGCGAAACACCGGGGAGCTGTTTTTT. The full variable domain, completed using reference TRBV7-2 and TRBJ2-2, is GAGVSQSPSNKVTEKGKDVELRCDPISGHTALYWYRQSLGQGLEFLIYFQGNSAPDKSGLPSDRFSAERTGGSVSTLTIQRTQQEDSAVYLCASSMNGGRNTGELFFGEGSRLTVL.